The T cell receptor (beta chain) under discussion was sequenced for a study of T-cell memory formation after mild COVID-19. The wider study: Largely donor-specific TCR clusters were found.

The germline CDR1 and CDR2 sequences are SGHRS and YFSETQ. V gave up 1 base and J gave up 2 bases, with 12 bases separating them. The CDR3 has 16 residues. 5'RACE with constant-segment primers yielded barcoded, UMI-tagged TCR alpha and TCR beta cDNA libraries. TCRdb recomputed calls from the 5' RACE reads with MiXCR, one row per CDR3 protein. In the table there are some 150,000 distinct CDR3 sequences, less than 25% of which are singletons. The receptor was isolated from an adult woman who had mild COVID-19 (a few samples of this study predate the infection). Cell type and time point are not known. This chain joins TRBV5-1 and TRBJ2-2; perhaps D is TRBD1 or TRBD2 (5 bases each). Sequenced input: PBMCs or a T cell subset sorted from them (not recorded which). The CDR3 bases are TGCGCCAGCAGCTTGCTCGGGACGGCCAACACCGGGGAGCTGTTTTTT. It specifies CASSLLGTANTGELFF.